The next 15 T cell receptor beta chains were all read from a single sample in a study of blood T cell repertoires in COVID-19. Here immunoSEQ multiplex PCR was the method, and the copy in TCRdb shows in-frame clones only, minus some. The repertoire holds around 240,000 clones, with around 90% as singletons. Sequencing input: PBMCs or T cells enriched from blood (not recorded which). The receptor set was obtained from a man in his forties or fifties who had been exposed to COVID-19.

V and J are TRBV7-2 and TRBJ1-4; D might be TRBD1 (6 bases). Trimming left V 5 bases short and J 1 base short, with 11 bases between. This CDR3 is 15 amino acids long. Germline CDR1 is SGHTA and CDR2 is FQGNSA. The CDR3: CASSLQQGTNEKLFF. Here the CDR3 DNA reads TGTGCCAGCAGCCTCCAACAGGGAACTAATGAAAAACTGTTTTTT.

This chain links TRBV3-1 (or the pseudogene TRBV3-2) with TRBJ2-1; 10 positions agree with TRBD2. CDR1 is LGHDT and CDR2 is YNNKEL in the germline V gene (reference sequence). The CDR3 loop spans 19 amino acids. With V trimmed by 1 base and J by 8 bases, 17 bases remained unmatched. CDR3 residues: CASSQGLAGASRLNDEQFF. As DNA, the CDR3 is TGTGCCAGCAGCCAAGGTCTAGCGGGGGCTTCTCGCCTCAATGATGAGCAGTTCTTC.

The V gene is TRBV7-3, the J gene TRBJ2-1; D is perhaps TRBD1 (6 bases). Looked up from germline, CDR1 is SGHTA and CDR2 is FQGTGA. V gave up 1 base and J gave up 9 bases, with 7 bases separating them. This CDR3 contains 12 residues. The CDR3 DNA reads TGTGCCAGCAGCTTAAGAGGGGGTGAGCAGTTCTTC. This sequence encodes CASSLRGGEQFF.

The chain couples TRBV28 to TRBJ1-5; 9 nucleotides match TRBD1. Trimming removed 9 bases from V and 6 bases from J; junction bases left unmatched: 12. The CDR3 covers 15 residues. Per germline, CDR1 MDHEN and CDR2 SYDVKM. This CDR3 reads CASSVGQGLRQPQHF. CDR3 DNA: TGTGCCAGTTCGGTGGGACAGGGTTTGCGTCAGCCCCAGCATTTT.

V gene TRBV5-4 combines with J gene TRBJ1-5, with 8 bases aligning to TRBD1. Trimming removed 3 bases from V and 4 bases from J; junction bases left unmatched: 6. The CDR3 is made up of 15 amino acids. Germline lookup yields CDR1 SGHNT and CDR2 YYREEE (reference sequence). CDR3 nucleotides: TGTGCCAGCAGCTACGGGGACAGGCCAAATCAGCCCCAGCATTTT. It specifies CASSYGDRPNQPQHF. Based on the CDR3 plus reference TRBV5-4 and TRBJ1-5, the full variable domain is ETGVTQSPTHLIKTRGQQVTLRCSSQSGHNTVSWYQQALGQGPQFIFQYYREEENGRGNFPPRFSGLQFPNYSSELNVNALELDDSALYLCASSYGDRPNQPQHFGDGTRLSIL.

The gene calls are TRBV3-1 (or the pseudogene TRBV3-2) and TRBJ2-1; the D is unclear. CDR3 length equals 12 residues. CDR1 and CDR2 (germline): LGHDT, YNNKEL (reference sequence). Trimming pared 2 bases from V and 12 bases from J, leaving 11 bases between. The CDR3 loop is CASSQMQDWQFF. The CDR3, as DNA: TGTGCCAGCAGCCAAATGCAGGATTGGCAGTTCTTC.

CDR3 amino acids: CASSPSGGEKLFF. The CDR3, as DNA: TGTGCCAGCAGCCCCAGTGGGGGCGAAAAACTGTTTTTT. The V call is TRBV7-3, the J call TRBJ1-4, with D possibly being TRBD1 (6 bases). V lost 5 bases and J 8 bases, leaving 12 bases between the germline ends. From germline, CDR1 is SGHTA and CDR2 FQGTGA. This CDR3 is built from 13 residues.

The genes are TRBV2 and TRBJ1-1; 7 positions match TRBD1. Germline CDR1 SNHLY, CDR2 FYNNEI. The CDR3 has 16 residues. The trim removed 0 bases at V and 4 bases at J, leaving 8 bases unmatched. CDR3 coding DNA: TGTGCCAGCAGTGAAGCTCGGGGCAGGGGGTCCACTGAAGCTTTCTTT. It translates to CASSEARGRGSTEAFF.

V and J are TRBV5-4 and TRBJ1-4; D is uncertain. The CDR3 runs 14 residues. CDR1 and CDR2 from the germline V gene are SGHNT and YYREEE (reference sequence). V was pared by 3 bases and J by 0 bases, with 6 bases between. The CDR3 reads CASSSFATNEKLFF. The CDR3 nucleotides are TGTGCCAGCAGCTCCTTTGCAACTAATGAAAAACTGTTTTTT.

The genes are TRBV5-1 and TRBJ1-4; TRBD1 matches 9 bases. Germline V lookup: CDR1 SGHRS, CDR2 YFSETQ. V lost 6 bases, J lost 8 bases, and 8 bases stayed unmatched. The CDR3 is 14 residues long. The CDR3 coding sequence is TGCGCCAGCACCTATGGGACAGGGAGAGAAAAACTGTTTTTT. Translated, it gives CASTYGTGREKLFF.

The rearrangement links TRBV28 to TRBJ1-5; D gene uncertain. Germline V gene data show CDR1 as MDHEN and CDR2 as SYDVKM. V gave up 6 bases and J gave up 7 bases, with 10 bases separating them. The length of the CDR3 is 12 residues. The CDR3 nucleotides read TGTGCCAGCAGCTTAGAGGGCCAGCCCCAGCATTTT. Its translation: CASSLEGQPQHF. The full variable domain, in which reference TRBV28 and TRBJ1-5 provide the parts outside the CDR3, is DVKVTQSSRYLVKRTGEKVFLECVQDMDHENMFWYRQDPGLGLRLIYFSYDVKMKEKGDIPEGYSVSREKKERFSLILESASTNQTSMYLCASSLEGQPQHFGDGTRLSIL.

The gene calls are TRBV5-4 and TRBJ1-1, with D hard to call. CDR1 and CDR2 from the germline V gene are SGHNT and YYREEE (reference sequence). With 2 bases removed from V and 5 bases from J, the gap between germline ends came to 13 bases. The CDR3 length is 14 residues. CDR3 DNA sequence: TGTGCCAGCAGCTTCCTCGGTAGTAGAACTGAAGCTTTCTTT. Protein product: CASSFLGSRTEAFF.

This chain connects TRBV9 to TRBJ1-6, with 7 bases matching TRBD1. The CDR3 length is 18 residues. J lost 2 bases, V lost 3 bases, and 11 bases had no gene match. Germline values: CDR1 SGDLS, CDR2 YYNGEE. The CDR3 loop reads CASSARTGESTYNSPLHF. The CDR3, as DNA: TGTGCCAGCAGCGCAAGGACAGGAGAATCCACCTATAATTCACCCCTCCACTTT. The complete variable domain, with remaining parts taken from reference TRBV9 and TRBJ1-6, reads DSGVTQTPKHLITATGQRVTLRCSPRSGDLSVYWYQQSLDQGLQFLIQYYNGEERAKGNILERFSAQQFPDLHSELNLSSLELGDSALYFCASSARTGESTYNSPLHFGNGTRLTVT.

The chain joins TRBV7-3 to TRBJ1-6; D may be TRBD1 (5 bases). The CDR3 length is 13 residues. CDR1 SGHTA and CDR2 FQGTGA come from the germline V gene. The germline V and J ends were trimmed by 2 bases and 10 bases, with 9 bases remaining between them. In DNA, the CDR3 is TGTGCCAGCAGCTTAGGGGGGGACTCACCCCTCCACTTT. Protein sequence: CASSLGGDSPLHF.

This chain connects TRBV11-3 to TRBJ2-1, with D perhaps TRBD1 (6 bases). The CDR3 length is 18 residues. V lost 5 bases and J lost 4, with 24 bases in between. Germline V gene sequence: CDR1 SGHNT, CDR2 YENEEA. The CDR3 DNA reads as TGTGCCAGCAGCCCGTACCCCCCCCAGGGGCCCCCATACAATGAGCAGTTCTTC. Translated: CASSPYPPQGPPYNEQFF.